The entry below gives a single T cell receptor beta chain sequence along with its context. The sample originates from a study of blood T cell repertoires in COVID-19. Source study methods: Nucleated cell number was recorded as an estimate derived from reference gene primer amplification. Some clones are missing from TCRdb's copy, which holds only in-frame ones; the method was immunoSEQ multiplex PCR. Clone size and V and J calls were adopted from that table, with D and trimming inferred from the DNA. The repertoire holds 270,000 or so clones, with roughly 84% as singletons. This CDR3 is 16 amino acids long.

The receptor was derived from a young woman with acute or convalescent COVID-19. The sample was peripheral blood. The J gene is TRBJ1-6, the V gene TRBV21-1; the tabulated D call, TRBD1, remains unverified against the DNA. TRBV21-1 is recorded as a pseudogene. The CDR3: CASSKGTDTYNSPLHF. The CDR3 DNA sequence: TGTGCCAGCAGCAAAGGGACAGATACCTATAATTCACCCCTCCACTTT.